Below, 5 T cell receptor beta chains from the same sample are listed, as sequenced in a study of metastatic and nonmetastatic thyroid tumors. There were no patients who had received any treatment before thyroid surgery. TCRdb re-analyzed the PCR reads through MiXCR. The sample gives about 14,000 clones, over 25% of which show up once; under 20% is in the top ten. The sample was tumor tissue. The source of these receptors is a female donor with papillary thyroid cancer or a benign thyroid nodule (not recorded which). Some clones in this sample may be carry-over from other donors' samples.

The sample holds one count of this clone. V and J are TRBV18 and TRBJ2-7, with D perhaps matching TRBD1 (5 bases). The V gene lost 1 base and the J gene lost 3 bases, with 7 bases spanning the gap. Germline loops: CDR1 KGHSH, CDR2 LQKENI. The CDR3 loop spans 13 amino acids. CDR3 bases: TGTGCCAGCTCACCACAGACAGTCTACGAGCAGTACTTC. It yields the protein CASSPQTVYEQYF.

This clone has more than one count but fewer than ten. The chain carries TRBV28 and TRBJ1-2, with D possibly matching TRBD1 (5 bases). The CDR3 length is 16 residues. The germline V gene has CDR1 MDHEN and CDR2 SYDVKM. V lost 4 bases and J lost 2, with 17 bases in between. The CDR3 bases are TGTGCCAGCAGTTCCCCCCAGACAGAAGCAAACTATGGCTACACCTTC. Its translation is CASSSPQTEANYGYTF.

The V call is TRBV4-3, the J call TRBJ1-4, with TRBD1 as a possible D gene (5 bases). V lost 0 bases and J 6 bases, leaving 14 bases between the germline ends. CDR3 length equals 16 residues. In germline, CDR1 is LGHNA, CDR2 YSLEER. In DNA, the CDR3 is TGCGCCAGCAGCCAAGATGTCCAGGGACGAGATGAAAAACTGTTTTTT. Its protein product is CASSQDVQGRDEKLFF.

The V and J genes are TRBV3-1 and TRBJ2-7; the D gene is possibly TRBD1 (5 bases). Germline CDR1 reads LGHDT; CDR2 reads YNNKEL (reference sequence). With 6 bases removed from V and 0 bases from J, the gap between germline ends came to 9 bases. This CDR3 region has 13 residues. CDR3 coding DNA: TGTGCCAGCAGAATTCAGGGCTCCTACGAGCAGTACTTC. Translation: CASRIQGSYEQYF.

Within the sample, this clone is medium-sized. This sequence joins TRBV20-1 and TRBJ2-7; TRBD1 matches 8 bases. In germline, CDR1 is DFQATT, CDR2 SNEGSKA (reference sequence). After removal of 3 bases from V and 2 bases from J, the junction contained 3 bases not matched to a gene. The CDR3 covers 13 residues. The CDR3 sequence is CSASLTGAYEQYF. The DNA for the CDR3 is TGCAGTGCTAGTCTGACAGGGGCCTACGAGCAGTACTTC.